This TCR beta chain stems from a study of T cell responses to AZD1222 COVID-19 vaccine. A word on this clone: The antigen remains undetermined.

This CDR3 has 15 amino acids. The V and J ends lost 3 bases and 0 bases respectively, with 11 bases between them. The germline gives CDR1 KGHSH, CDR2 LQKENI. Method: immunoSEQ multiplex PCR; TCRdb's copy keeps in-frame clones and lacks some. The sample lists approximately 73,000 clones; 65% to 85% were seen once. Study results and caveats: Among the donors, most were white British and more were female, and clonal diversity was possibly underestimated. Spike-wide coverage was observed for vaccine-associated CD4 TCRs, with dominant responses at 160-218 and 743-854. Spike-specific TCR breadth and depth both grew after two AZD1222 doses. Only a handful of AZD1222 recipients, several in all, had baseline seropositivity.

This chain uses TRBV18 with TRBJ1-1; D gene unclear. Sequencing used peripheral blood, obtained on day 0 of AZD1222 vaccination. The sequence came from an adult in good health. This chain's CDR3 is CASSPPTAMNTEAFF. The CDR3 DNA reads as TGTGCCAGCTCACCCCCGACGGCGATGAACACTGAAGCTTTCTTT.